The present entry profiles one T cell receptor (beta chain) with its context. This clone was observed a single time. What antigen it recognizes has not been identified. No base quality values were provided; no much bigger clone lies one nucleotide off. This sample stems from a study of cytomegalovirus exposure and HLA in healthy donors (dated by TCRdb to the late 2010s). As for the study more broadly: The 666 repertoires of the first cohort and the approximately 130 validation repertoires were produced on the same platform, according to a later analysis. The study aimed to test whether signatures of past pathogen exposure could be identified by cataloging public T cell receptors. Besides the first cohort of roughly 640 subjects, a separate validation cohort made up of some 110 different subjects was used. To predict cytomegalovirus infection status, the study brought together high-throughput TCR immunosequencing, statistical association of individual TCRs with disease status, and machine learning.

General conclusions and limits of the study: Of the cluster scores, approximately 94% were above 0 in a later analysis, which found that TCRs clustered in the first cohort also tended to co-occur in the 120 validation repertoires. The study gave a list of about 160 TCR beta chains associated with cytomegalovirus. A later analysis lacked HLA typing for the validation cohort, so it scored co-occurrence in that cohort across all 120 repertoires. The classifier was reported to diagnose cytomegalovirus status with high specificity and sensitivity in both the original cohort and the validation cohort. The authors suggested that the approach could potentially be extended to other disease states and immunological phenotypes. A few of the identified cytomegalovirus-associated TCR beta chains were confirmed in vitro to be specific for cytomegalovirus antigens. Most TCR sequences were seen in very few donors, while some public TCRs were found in many individuals.

Receptors were amplified or captured by the immunoSEQ multiplex PCR assay. Processing in the source paper ran as follows. A statistical classification framework was built to diagnose cytomegalovirus status from the catalog of TCR beta chain sequences. TCRdb retrieved this table from immuneACCESS and kept in-frame rearrangements only. Not all clones are present; in checked studies, unresolved V genes account for under half, and no reason is known for the remainder. V and J calls and clone size are those listed in that table; D and trimming were worked out from the DNA. For this sample there are about 66,000 clones; around 97% appear just once. Around 1.6% of the sample lies in the top ten. Donors formed part of the validation cohort, which comprised about 120 subjects and was distinct from the first cohort of several hundred subjects. The origin of this receptor is a woman aged 18-29 years in good health and CMV-seropositive. Sequencing input: PBMCs.

The CDR3 is CASSSRQATTDTQYF. The DNA is as follows: TGCGCCAGCAGCTCCCGACAGGCTACCACAGATACGCAGTATTTT. This chain joins TRBV5-1 to TRBJ2-3, with a weak D call of TRBD1 (6 bases match). A distance of 13 bases separates the germline ends of V and J, which lose 3 bases and 2 bases respectively. The CDR3 spans 15 residues, from the cysteine through the phenylalanine. The entry retains the CDR3 DNA only, 45 bases that are in frame from base 1. CDR1 and CDR2 (SGHRS, YFSETQ) derive from the germline V gene.